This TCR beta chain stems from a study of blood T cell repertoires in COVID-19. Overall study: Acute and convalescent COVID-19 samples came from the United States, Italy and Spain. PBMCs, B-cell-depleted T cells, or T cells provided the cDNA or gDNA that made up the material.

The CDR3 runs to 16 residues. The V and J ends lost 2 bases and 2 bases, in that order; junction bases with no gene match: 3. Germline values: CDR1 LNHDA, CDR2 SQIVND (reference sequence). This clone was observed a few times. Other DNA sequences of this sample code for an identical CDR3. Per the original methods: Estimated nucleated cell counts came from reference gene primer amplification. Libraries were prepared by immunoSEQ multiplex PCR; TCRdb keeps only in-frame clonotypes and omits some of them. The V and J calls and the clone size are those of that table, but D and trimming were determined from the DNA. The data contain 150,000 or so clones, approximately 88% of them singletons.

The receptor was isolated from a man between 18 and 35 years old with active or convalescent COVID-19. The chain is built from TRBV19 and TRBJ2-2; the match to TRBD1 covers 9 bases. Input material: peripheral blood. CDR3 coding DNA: TGTGCCAGTAGTATAATGGGACAGGGCAACACCGGGGAGCTGTTTTTT. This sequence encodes CASSIMGQGNTGELFF. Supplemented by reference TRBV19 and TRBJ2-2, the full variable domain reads DGGITQSPKYLFRKEGQNVTLSCEQNLNHDAMYWYRQDPGQGLRLIYYSQIVNDFQKGDIAEGYSVSREKKESFPLTVTSAQKNPTAFYLCASSIMGQGNTGELFFGEGSRLTVL.